A single sample is the source of the 30 T cell receptor beta chains below, sequenced in a study of CD8 T cells in ankylosing spondylitis. Each CDR3 protein gets one entry after TCRdb re-called the 5' RACE reads with MiXCR. There are some 200,000 distinct CDR3 sequences in the sample; 25% to 30% occur only once, and around 6.3% lies in the top ten. The sequencing sample was made of blood, either unsorted or a sorted T cell fraction (not recorded which). These receptors originate from a male donor with ankylosing spondylitis or in good health (not recorded which).

The sample holds a few counts of this clonotype. The chain joins TRBV20-1 to TRBJ2-7, with 12 bases identical to TRBD2. This CDR3 is built from 14 residues. The germline gives CDR1 DFQATT, CDR2 SNEGSKA (reference sequence). V gave up 3 bases and J gave up 5 bases; unmatched junction bases: 5. The CDR3 protein is CSASRTSGINEQYF. The CDR3 nucleotides are TGCAGTGCTAGCCGGACTAGCGGGATCAACGAGCAGTACTTC.

There are a few counts of this clonotype. V and J are TRBV6-1 and TRBJ2-7; TRBD1 might be the D (5 bases). CDR3 length: 13 amino acids. Germline assignment: CDR1 MNHNS and CDR2 SASEGT. The ends were cut back, 5 bases at V and 3 bases at J, with 11 bases in the middle. CDR3 loop: CASSNHRYYEQYF. DNA of the CDR3: TGTGCCAGCAGTAATCACAGGTACTACGAGCAGTACTTC.

Note on this clonotype: This may be a read error, as it is one base from a much larger clone. This chain uses TRBV2 with TRBJ1-1; unclear D gene. Between the trimmed V and J ends, which lost 0 bases and 3 bases, there was a span of 11 bases. Germline CDR1 is SNHLY and CDR2 is FYNNEI. CDR3 length equals 15 residues. The CDR3: CASSEARSVYTEAFF. The CDR3 DNA reads TGTGCCAGCAGTGAAGCGCGGAGTGTGTACACTGAAGCTTTCTTT.

The table lists this clonotype with many counts. The gene calls are TRBV29-1 and TRBJ1-1; D gene uncertain. This CDR3 has 13 amino acids. The V end was cut by 2 bases, the J end by 0 bases, with 7 bases between. CDR1 and CDR2 (germline): SQVTM, ANQGSEA. CDR3 protein: CSVEKQMNTEAFF. The DNA for the CDR3 is TGCAGCGTTGAAAAACAGATGAACACTGAAGCTTTCTTT.

This clonotype was seen ten or more times. The chain uses TRBV25-1 and TRBJ1-2, with a tentative D call TRBD1 (5 bases). In germline, CDR1 is MGHDK, CDR2 SYGVNS. CDR3 length equals 15 residues. The ends were cut back, 2 bases at V and 4 bases at J, with 14 bases in the middle. This chain's CDR3 is CASSEAGAASYGYTF. The CDR3 region has the DNA TGTGCCAGCAGTGAAGCCGGGGCAGCCTCCTATGGCTACACCTTC.

The gene calls are TRBV20-1 and TRBJ2-3, with TRBD2 as a possible D gene (6 bases). The CDR3 has 14 residues. Trimming removed 7 bases from V and 2 bases from J, with 16 bases in between. Looked up from germline, CDR1 is DFQATT and CDR2 is SNEGSKA (reference sequence). The CDR3 DNA follows: TGCAGTGTCACGCGGGACCCAGTCACAGATACGCAGTATTTT. Its protein product is CSVTRDPVTDTQYF.

This clonotype was counted a few times. The chain employs TRBV29-1 and TRBJ1-2; no clear D gene. Germline loops: CDR1 SQVTM, CDR2 ANQGSEA. V was trimmed by 7 bases and J by 0 bases, leaving 12 bases between them. This CDR3 comprises 13 residues. The CDR3 nucleotides read TGCAGCGCCGACCGGGAGCCTAACTATGGCTACACCTTC. Translated, it gives CSADREPNYGYTF. The full variable domain, completed using reference TRBV29-1 and TRBJ1-2, is SAVISQKPSRDICQRGTSLTIQCQVDSQVTMMFWYRQQPGQSLTLIATANQGSEATYESGFVIDKFPISRPNLTFSTLTVSNMSPEDSSIYLCSADREPNYGYTFGSGTRLTVV.

This clonotype was observed at least ten times. The rearrangement joins TRBV20-1 to TRBJ1-1; TRBD1 might be the D (5 bases). Germline assignment: CDR1 DFQATT and CDR2 SNEGSKA (reference sequence). Trimming cost V 0 bases and J 1 base, with 9 bases left between them. The CDR3 has 14 residues. The CDR3 spells CSARDGHTNTEAFF. The CDR3 coding sequence is TGCAGTGCTAGAGATGGACATACGAACACTGAAGCTTTCTTT.

This clonotype was detected many times. V is TRBV9 and J is TRBJ2-2; D gene ambiguous. V gave up 4 bases and J gave up 5 bases, with 9 bases separating them. The CDR3 is made up of 13 amino acids. CDR1 SGDLS and CDR2 YYNGEE come from the germline V gene. CDR3 amino acids: CASSRQSTGELFF. For the CDR3, the DNA is TGTGCCAGCAGCCGCCAATCGACCGGGGAGCTGTTTTTT.

This chain's CDR3 is CASRGQGSVDTQYF. CDR3 nucleotides: TGTGCCAGCAGGGGACAGGGAAGTGTAGATACGCAGTATTTT. This chain connects TRBV12-3 or TRBV12-4 to TRBJ2-3, with 9 bases lining up with TRBD1. The CDR3 contains 14 residues. J was trimmed by 5 bases and V by 6 bases; bases with no gene match: 6.

The CDR3 here is CASSSMTSKYNEQFF. CDR3 sequence (DNA): TGTGCCAGCAGTTCCATGACTAGCAAGTACAATGAGCAGTTCTTC. This chain uses TRBV27 with TRBJ2-1; 7 bases agree with TRBD2. The CDR3 has 15 residues. The V segment lost 4 bases and the J segment 4 bases; nucleotides outside the gene matches: 7. The germline V gene encodes CDR1 MNHEY and CDR2 SMNVEV (reference sequence).

This clonotype was counted many times. The rearrangement joins TRBV20-1 to TRBJ2-1; TRBD2 is a possible D gene (7 bases). The CDR3 length is 14 residues. The germline V gene has CDR1 DFQATT and CDR2 SNEGSKA (reference sequence). The germline V and J ends were trimmed by 5 bases and 5 bases, with 16 bases remaining between them. The CDR3 DNA reads TGCAGTGCTCCTCGACCGGGGGGCAACAATGAGCAGTTCTTC. Translation gives CSAPRPGGNNEQFF.

In the case of this clonotype: Compared with germline, one end of the junction differs, possibly owing to a read error. V gene TRBV28 combines with J gene TRBJ1-4, with D uncertain. The germline CDR1 and CDR2 sequences are MDHEN and SYDVKM. The CDR3 is 13 amino acids. The CDR3 DNA sequence: TGTGCCAGCACTTTACGCATAAATGAAAAACTGTTTTTT. Protein product: CASTLRINEKLFF. Variable domain in full (rest from reference TRBV28 and TRBJ1-4): DVKVTQSSRYLVKRTGEKVFLECVQDMDHENMFWYRQDPGLGLRLIYFSYDVKMKEKGDIPEGYSVSREKKERFSLILESASTNQTSMYLCASTLRINEKLFFGSGTQLSVL.

Concerning this clonotype itself: Relative to the germline gene, one junction end is altered; a read error may explain this. The rearrangement joins TRBV29-1 to TRBJ1-3, with D unresolved. CDR1 SQVTM and CDR2 ANQGSEA come from the germline V gene. This CDR3 region has 12 residues. For the CDR3, the DNA is TGCAGCGGATCCGACTCTGGGAACACCATATATTTT. It yields the protein CSGSDSGNTIYF. The full variable domain, completed using reference TRBV29-1 and TRBJ1-3, is SAVISQKPSRDICQRGTSLTIQCQVDSQVTMMFWYRQQPGQSLTLIATANQGSEATYESGFVIDKFPISRPNLTFSTLTVSNMSPEDSSIYLCSGSDSGNTIYFGEGSWLTVV.

At least ten counts were recorded for this clonotype. CDR3 loop: CASSGQGIGNQPQHF. CDR3 nucleotides: TGTGCCAGCAGTGGACAGGGGATAGGCAATCAGCCCCAGCATTTT. V is TRBV28 and J is TRBJ1-5; 9 bases are a match to TRBD1. CDR3 size: 15 residues. Losses at the gene ends were 5 bases for V and 2 bases for J; bases not matched to a gene: 4. The germline CDR1 and CDR2 sequences are MDHEN and SYDVKM.

The chain's CDR3 is CASSSSPRAGAYNEQFF. In DNA, the CDR3 is TGTGCCAGCAGCTCCTCCCCTAGGGCGGGCGCGTACAATGAGCAGTTCTTC. This sequence joins TRBV6-5 and TRBJ2-1, with D perhaps matching TRBD2 (5 bases). Between the trimmed V and J ends, which lost 6 bases and 4 bases, there was a span of 22 bases. Germline assignment: CDR1 MNHEY and CDR2 SVGAGI. There are 17 residues in the CDR3.

This clonotype was recorded many times. The chain uses TRBV5-1 and TRBJ2-3, with 14 bases lining up with TRBD2. This CDR3 is 18 amino acids long. V dropped 4 bases and J dropped 3; count of bases not matched to a gene: 10. CDR1 and CDR2 from the germline V gene are SGHRS and YFSETQ. Here the CDR3 DNA reads TGCGCCAGCAGCCCCGGGACTAGCGGGAGTTGGGCTACAGATACGCAGTATTTT. Protein product: CASSPGTSGSWATDTQYF.

At least ten counts were recorded for this clonotype. V gene TRBV7-8 combines with J gene TRBJ1-2; tentative D call: TRBD1 (5 bases). This CDR3 is 15 amino acids long. The germline CDR1 and CDR2 sequences are SGHVS and FQNEAQ. V was cut by 2 bases and J by 4 bases, with 14 bases left in between. The CDR3 sequence is CASSLSAQGIYGYTF. The CDR3, as DNA: TGTGCCAGCAGCTTATCCGCCCAGGGAATCTATGGCTACACCTTC.

The rearrangement links TRBV10-3 to TRBJ2-1, with D hard to call. This CDR3 contains 12 residues. The V gene's germline CDR1 is ENHRY and CDR2 SYGVKD. V lost 7 bases and J 5 bases, leaving 9 bases between the germline ends. The CDR3 sequence: CAITAENNEQFF. As DNA, the CDR3 is TGTGCCATCACCGCGGAGAACAATGAGCAGTTCTTC.

The chain employs TRBV5-1 and TRBJ2-1, with 8 bases aligning to TRBD1. This CDR3 has 15 amino acids. V shed 0 bases, J shed 8 bases, and the junction held 7 bases outside the gene matches. CDR1 SGHRS and CDR2 YFSETQ come from the germline V gene. CDR3 residues: CASSLDGQGLDEQFF. Here the CDR3 DNA reads TGCGCCAGCAGCTTGGATGGACAGGGACTTGATGAGCAGTTCTTC.

This clonotype was seen many times. The V and J genes are TRBV4-2 and TRBJ2-3; 13 bases line up with TRBD2. Germline V CDR1 and CDR2: LGHNA, YNFKEQ. V trimming: 3 bases; J trimming: 0 bases; junction bases outside the gene matches: 9. The CDR3 is 19 residues long. The CDR3 DNA reads as TGTGCCAGCAGCCACCCTACGGGGACTAGCGGGACGAGCACAGATACGCAGTATTTT. This gives the protein CASSHPTGTSGTSTDTQYF.

In its sample, this clonotype was seen a few times. The chain recombines TRBV20-1 with TRBJ1-2; 10 bases agree with TRBD1. The CDR3 has 14 residues. The germline CDR1 and CDR2 sequences are DFQATT and SNEGSKA (reference sequence). With 5 bases clipped from V and 7 bases from J, the junction kept 10 bases outside the gene matches. The CDR3 DNA reads as TGCAGTGCTGCACCGGGACAGGGGATTTCTGGCTACACCTTC. Its protein is CSAAPGQGISGYTF.

The V and J genes are TRBV20-1 and TRBJ2-1; D could derive from TRBD1 or TRBD2 (6 bases each). Trimming cost V 6 bases and J 14 bases, with 17 bases left between them. Germline values: CDR1 DFQATT, CDR2 SNEGSKA (reference sequence). The CDR3 extends over 11 amino acids. The CDR3 sequence: CSAIHREVEFF. The CDR3 DNA sequence: TGCAGTGCCATCCACAGGGAGGTGGAGTTCTTC.

This clonotype has just a few counts. The chain joins TRBV6-4 to TRBJ2-1; maybe TRBD1 (7 bases). CDR3 length: 16 amino acids. V was pared by 4 bases and J by 3 bases, with 16 bases between. CDR1 and CDR2 (germline): MRHNA, SNTAGT. CDR3 region: CASSVEAGGIYNEQFF. CDR3 DNA: TGTGCCAGCAGTGTAGAGGCAGGGGGGATCTACAATGAGCAGTTCTTC.

In this sample, this clonotype turned up a few times. DNA for the CDR3: TGCAGTGCCAGTCCCATTGAAGGGGTACCTGGAAACACCATATATTTT. Amino acid sequence: CSASPIEGVPGNTIYF. This sequence joins TRBV20-1 and TRBJ1-3, with a possible D match to TRBD1 (5 bases). V was cut by 6 bases and J by 2 bases, with 20 bases left in between. There are 16 residues in the CDR3. The germline gives CDR1 DFQATT, CDR2 SNEGSKA (reference sequence).

This chain links TRBV10-2 with TRBJ2-1; D is perhaps TRBD2 (5 bases). Per germline, CDR1 WSHSY and CDR2 SAAADI. V lost 6 bases to trimming and J lost 9 bases, with 21 bases between them. The CDR3 sequence is 15 residues long. CDR3 nucleotides: TGCGCCAGCAGCGCCAACGGACCCCTAGCTTCTGAGCAGTTCTTC. Its translation: CASSANGPLASEQFF.

This clonotype has at least ten counts. The chain recombines TRBV20-1 with TRBJ2-7, with D tentatively TRBD2 (5 bases). The germline V gene encodes CDR1 DFQATT and CDR2 SNEGSKA (reference sequence). The V end lost 0 bases, the J end lost 5 bases, and 17 bases lay between the germline ends. This CDR3 is built from 15 residues. The chain's CDR3 is CSARDGGGLIDEQYF. The DNA of the CDR3 is TGCAGTGCTAGAGATGGTGGCGGGTTAATCGACGAGCAGTACTTC.

This clonotype has at least ten counts. The V gene is TRBV20-1, the J gene TRBJ2-7; D not resolved. The CDR3 sequence is 14 residues long. Per germline, CDR1 DFQATT and CDR2 SNEGSKA (reference sequence). Between the trimmed V and J ends, which lost 6 bases and 3 bases, there was a span of 18 bases. CDR3 amino acids: CSAAEISDFYEQYF. In nucleotides, the CDR3 is TGCAGTGCCGCCGAGATTAGTGACTTCTACGAGCAGTACTTC.

CDR3 loop: CSARDPGLAGTTDTQYF. Written as DNA, the CDR3 is TGCAGTGCTAGAGATCCTGGGTTAGCGGGGACCACAGATACGCAGTATTTT. The chain employs TRBV20-1 and TRBJ2-3, with 8 bases fitting TRBD2. From germline, CDR1 is DFQATT and CDR2 SNEGSKA (reference sequence). CDR3 length equals 17 residues. V shed 0 bases, J shed 2 bases, and the junction held 10 bases outside the gene matches.

This clonotype was seen at least ten times. The J gene is TRBJ1-2, the V gene TRBV29-1; the D is unclear. The CDR3 has 11 residues. Germline loops: CDR1 SQVTM, CDR2 ANQGSEA. The CDR3 sequence: CTIFGGGGYTF. The CDR3 nucleotides read TGCACCATTTTCGGCGGCGGGGGCTACACCTTC.